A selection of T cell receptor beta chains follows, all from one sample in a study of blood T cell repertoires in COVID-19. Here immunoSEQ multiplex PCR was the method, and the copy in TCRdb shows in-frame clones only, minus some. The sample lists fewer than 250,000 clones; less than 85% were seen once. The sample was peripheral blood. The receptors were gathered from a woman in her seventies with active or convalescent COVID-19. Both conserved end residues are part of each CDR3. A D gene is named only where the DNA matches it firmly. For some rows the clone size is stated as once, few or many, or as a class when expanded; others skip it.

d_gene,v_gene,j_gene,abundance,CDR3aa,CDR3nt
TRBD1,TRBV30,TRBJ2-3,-,CAWRPDRGTQYF,TGTGCCTGGAGGCCGGACAGGGGGACGCAGTATTTT
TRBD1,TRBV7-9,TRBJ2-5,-,CATTGRNAGGVQETQYF,TGTGCTACTACAGGGCGGAATGCAGGGGGCGTACAAGAGACCCAGTACTTC
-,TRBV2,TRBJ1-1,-,CASSDRVANTEAFF,TGTGCCAGCAGTGACAGGGTGGCGAACACTGAAGCTTTCTTT
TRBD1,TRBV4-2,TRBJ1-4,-,CASSHSRDSNEKLFF,TGTGCCAGCAGCCACAGCCGGGACAGTAATGAAAAACTGTTTTTT
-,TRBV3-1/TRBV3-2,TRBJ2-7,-,CASSQAAAYEQYF,TGTGCCAGCAGCCAAGCGGCGGCATACGAGCAGTACTTC
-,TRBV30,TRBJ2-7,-,CAWSSGYEQYF,TGTGCCTGGAGTTCCGGTTACGAGCAGTACTTC
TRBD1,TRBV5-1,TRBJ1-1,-,CASSRGQENTEAFF,TGCGCCAGCAGCAGGGGACAGGAGAACACTGAAGCTTTCTTT
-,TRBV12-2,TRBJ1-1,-,CASSGQGGTEAFF,TGTGCAAGTTCAGGGCAGGGCGGCACTGAAGCTTTCTTT
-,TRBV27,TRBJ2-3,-,CASSKIGSTDTQYF,TGTGCCAGCAGCAAAATCGGGAGCACAGATACGCAGTATTTT
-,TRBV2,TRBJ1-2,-,CATIPRDTITNYGYTF,TGTGCCACCATCCCCCGGGACACTATTACTAACTATGGCTACACCTTC
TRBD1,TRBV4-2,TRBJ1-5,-,CASSLLGQSSNQPQHF,TGTGCCAGCAGCCTATTGGGACAGTCTAGCAATCAGCCCCAGCATTTT
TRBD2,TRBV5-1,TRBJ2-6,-,CASSLGRASGANVLTF,TGCGCCAGCAGCTTAGGGAGGGCCTCTGGGGCCAACGTCCTGACTTTC
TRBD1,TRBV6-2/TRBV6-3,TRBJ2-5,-,CASSYPTGTGQETQYF,TGTGCCAGCAGTTACCCCACCGGGACAGGGCAAGAGACCCAGTACTTC
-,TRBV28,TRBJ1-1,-,CASSLNGAEAFF,TGTGCCAGCAGTTTAAACGGGGCTGAAGCTTTCTTT
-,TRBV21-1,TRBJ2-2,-,CASSKASWDTNTGELFF,TGTGCCAGCAGCAAAGCAAGTTGGGACACTAACACCGGGGAGCTGTTTTTT
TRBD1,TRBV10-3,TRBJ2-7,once,CATADRVEHEQYF,TGTGCCACTGCCGACAGGGTTGAGCACGAGCAGTACTTC
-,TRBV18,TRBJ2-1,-,CASSPGGSNNEQFF,TGTGCCAGCTCACCAGGGGGGTCAAACAATGAGCAGTTCTTC
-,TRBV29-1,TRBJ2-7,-,CSVEMAGYEQYF,TGCAGCGTTGAAATGGCAGGGTACGAGCAGTACTTC
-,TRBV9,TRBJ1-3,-,CASSVTGGTGNTIYF,TGTGCCAGCAGCGTAACGGGAGGGACTGGAAACACCATATATTTT
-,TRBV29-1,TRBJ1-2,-,CSVVTGGYGYTF,TGCAGCGTGGTGACCGGGGGTTATGGCTACACCTTC
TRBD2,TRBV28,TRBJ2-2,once,CASSSGTRYTGELFF,TGTGCCAGCAGTTCCGGGACTAGATACACCGGGGAGCTGTTTTTT
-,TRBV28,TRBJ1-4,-,CASSLAEGKLFF,TGTGCCAGCAGTTTGGCGGAGGGGAAACTGTTTTTT
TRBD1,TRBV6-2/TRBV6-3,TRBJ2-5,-,CASSYPPGQGSYQETQYF,TGTGCCAGCAGTTACCCGCCGGGACAGGGATCGTACCAAGAGACCCAGTACTTC
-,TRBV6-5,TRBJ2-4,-,CASSETTLGKNIQYF,TGTGCCAGCAGCGAGACTACCTTAGGCAAAAACATTCAGTACTTC
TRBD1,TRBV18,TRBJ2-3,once,CASSGTGSTDTQYF,TGTGCCAGCTCTGGGACAGGGAGCACAGATACGCAGTATTTT
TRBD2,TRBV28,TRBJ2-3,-,CASVLGSWAGGTDTQYF,TGTGCCAGCGTCCTTGGTTCTTGGGCGGGGGGGACAGATACGCAGTATTTT
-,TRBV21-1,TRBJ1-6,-,CASSKVSRAAISPLHF,TGTGCCAGCAGCAAAGTGAGCAGGGCCGCAATTTCACCCCTCCACTTT
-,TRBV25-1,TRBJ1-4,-,CASSEPRGRGNEKLFF,TGTGCCAGCAGTGAGCCCCGGGGGAGGGGCAATGAAAAACTGTTTTTT
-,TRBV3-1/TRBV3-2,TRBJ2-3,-,CASSPQGGTDTQYF,TGTGCCAGCAGCCCCCAGGGTGGCACAGATACGCAGTATTTT
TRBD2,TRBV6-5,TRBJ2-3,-,CASSYAGTSGTDTQYF,TGTGCCAGCAGTTACGCCGGGACTAGCGGCACAGATACGCAGTATTTT
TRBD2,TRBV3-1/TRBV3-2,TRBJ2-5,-,CASSQRSGEETQYF,TGTGCCAGCAGCCAAAGGAGCGGGGAAGAGACCCAGTACTTC
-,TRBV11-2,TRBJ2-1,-,CASSSTAGYNEQFF,TGTGCCAGCAGCTCGACGGCGGGATACAATGAGCAGTTCTTC
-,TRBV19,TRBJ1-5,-,CASTAWGQINQPQHF,TGTGCCAGTACCGCCTGGGGGCAGATAAATCAGCCCCAGCATTTT